This T cell receptor (beta chain) originates from a study of shared clonotypes between healthy human individuals. Per the original data handling: With immunoSEQ giving junction-only sequences and no quality scores, filtering differed. Here immunoSEQ multiplex PCR was the method, and the copy in TCRdb shows in-frame clones only, minus some. That table furnishes V, J and clone size, whereas the DNA furnished D and trimming. Altogether fewer than 3 million clones are present, about nine tenths being singletons, with the ten largest covering 0.37%. V was trimmed by 3 bases and J by 1 base, leaving 12 bases between them. CDR1 MNHNS and CDR2 SASEGT come from the germline V gene. There are 15 residues in the CDR3. Note on this clone: What it binds is unknown.

Whole-study findings and limits: Against clonotypes common to all four donors, non-shared ones had lower generation probabilities.

The clonotype originates from a man younger than 35 in good health. Some clones in this sample may be carry-over from other donors' samples. J is TRBJ1-1 and V is TRBV6-1; D remains ambiguous. The source material was naive CD4+ T cells from PBMCs. Subset in this sample: CD45RA+ positively selected. As DNA, the CDR3 is TGTGCCAGCAGTGAGAGTAGCACAAAGAACACTGAAGCTTTCTTT. The encoded protein is CASSESSTKNTEAFF.